This TCR beta chain was found in a study of early T cells in non-severe SARS-CoV-2 infection. This CDR3 contains 13 residues. The germline V gene encodes CDR1 SQVTM and CDR2 ANQGSEA. V was shortened by 7 bases and J by 4 bases, with 16 bases between the two germline ends. Individual cDNA molecules were tagged with unique molecular identifiers. In TCRdb, the 5' RACE reads were re-called with MiXCR into one record per CDR3 protein. The sample contains about 120,000 distinct CDR3 sequences, around 12% of which appear only once. This clonotype was counted at least ten times. The chain recombines TRBV29-1 with TRBJ1-1; D is uncertain. The sequencing here drew on whole blood, taken at baseline. This TCR was recovered from an adult who was a healthcare worker with PCR-confirmed SARS-CoV-2 infection or an uninfected control (not recorded which). The CDR3 region is CSAVRGAGTEAFF. The CDR3 DNA reads TGCAGCGCTGTTAGAGGCGCCGGCACTGAAGCTTTCTTT.